The rows below give T cell receptor beta chains drawn from one sample of a study of T cell responses to AZD1222 COVID-19 vaccine. Clones were sequenced by immunoSEQ multiplex PCR, and TCRdb holds only the in-frame ones, with some missing. The sample has 75,000 to 90,000 clones; 80% to 90% are singletons. The input for sequencing was peripheral blood, taken on day 0 of AZD1222 vaccination. Receptor source: an adult in good health. The CDR3 runs from the conserved cysteine through the conserved F or W. The D gene is left open where the match is weak. The size of a clone is reported for some rows only, either as once, few or many, or as a class for expanded clones.

.	.	TRBV5-6	TRBJ2-3	TGTGCCAGCAGCTCTAAGTGGCAGCAGACAGATACGCAGTATTTT	CASSSKWQQTDTQYF
TRBD2	once	TRBV7-2	TRBJ2-1	TGTGCCAGCAGCCCAGGGACTAGCGGGGGGGGTGAGCAGTTCTTC	CASSPGTSGGGEQFF
.	once	TRBV7-2	TRBJ2-3	TGTGCCAGCAGCCTCGCTGATACGCAGTATTTT	CASSLADTQYF
TRBD2	once	TRBV11-3	TRBJ2-1	TGTGCCAGCAGCTTAGCCAGCGGGGGGGCATTCGATGAGCAGTTCTTC	CASSLASGGAFDEQFF
.	.	TRBV7-9	TRBJ1-1	TGTGCCAGCAGCTTAGTGGGTTCCTACACTGAAGCTTTCTTT	CASSLVGSYTEAFF
TRBD1	.	TRBV28	TRBJ2-7	TGTGCCAGCAGTTTTAAATGGGACAGGGCCTACGAGCAGTACTTC	CASSFKWDRAYEQYF
.	.	TRBV13	TRBJ2-7	TGTGCCAGCAGCTTAAGATTGGACGAGCAGTACTTC	CASSLRLDEQYF
TRBD1	.	TRBV7-2	TRBJ2-3	TGTGCCAGCAGCATTAGGGGCCGCAGGGGGTTTAGCACAGATACGCAGTATTTT	CASSIRGRRGFSTDTQYF
.	.	TRBV11-2	TRBJ2-6	TGTGCCAGCAGCCCCCGGTCGGTTGGGGCCAACGTCCTGACTTTC	CASSPRSVGANVLTF
TRBD2	once	TRBV7-9	TRBJ2-7	TGTGCCAGCAGCTTAGGCATCGGCGGGGGGGCTATGTACGAGCAGTACTTC	CASSLGIGGGAMYEQYF
.	.	TRBV3-1/TRBV3-2	TRBJ1-2	TGTGCCAGCAGCCAATTCTTGGACAGCCTCTATGGCTACACCTTC	CASSQFLDSLYGYTF
.	.	TRBV7-9	TRBJ1-5	TGTGCCAGCCGCCAGACCGAGGACCAGCCCCAGCATTTT	CASRQTEDQPQHF
.	.	TRBV4-2	TRBJ1-2	TGTGCCAGCAGCCAAGAGACGGGGTTGTCTAACTATGGCTACACCTTC	CASSQETGLSNYGYTF
.	.	TRBV2	TRBJ1-5	TGTGCCAGCAGTGCTGAGGGAAATCAGCCCCAGCATTTT	CASSAEGNQPQHF
.	.	TRBV5-1	TRBJ2-3	TGCGCCAGCAGCTTGGTTGCCAGGGAAGATACGCAGTATTTT	CASSLVAREDTQYF
TRBD1	.	TRBV7-8	TRBJ2-2	TGTGCCAGCAGCTTGGGCGGGACAGGGGAAACCGGGGAGCTGTTTTTT	CASSLGGTGETGELFF
.	.	TRBV6-5	TRBJ2-3	TGTGCCAGCAGTTACAGGGTTGCAGATACGCAGTATTTT	CASSYRVADTQYF
.	.	TRBV28	TRBJ1-2	TGTGCCAGCTGGGGCAGGGATGGCTATGGCTACACCTTC	CASWGRDGYGYTF
TRBD1	.	TRBV7-3	TRBJ1-5	TGTGCCAGCACCAAGGGACAGGGTGATCAGCCCCAGCATTTT	CASTKGQGDQPQHF
.	few	TRBV12-5	TRBJ2-1	TGTGCTAGTGCCCCCCTTCACGGGAGCTCCTACAATGAGCAGTTCTTC	CASAPLHGSSYNEQFF
.	.	TRBV20-1	TRBJ2-6	TGCAGTGCTAGTCACAGGGAGACGGCTGGGGCCAACGTCCTGACTTTC	CSASHRETAGANVLTF
TRBD2	.	TRBV10-1	TRBJ2-1	TGCGCCAGCAGTCCGGGGGGGCGGGAACACAATGAGCAGTTCTTC	CASSPGGREHNEQFF
TRBD1	.	TRBV28	TRBJ2-5	TGTGCCAGCAATGAAGGGACAGCCGTGGGGACCCAGTACTTC	CASNEGTAVGTQYF
TRBD1	.	TRBV2	TRBJ2-7	TGTGCCAACGGCCGGGACAGGGGTCGCGAGCAGTACTTC	CANGRDRGREQYF
.	.	TRBV11-2	TRBJ2-5	TGTGCCAGCAGCCCACGATTTGCAGGGGTTCGTGAGACCCAGTACTTC	CASSPRFAGVRETQYF
.	.	TRBV7-2	TRBJ1-2	TGTGCCAGCAGCTTTTCGACAGATACTAACTATGGCTACACCTTC	CASSFSTDTNYGYTF
TRBD1	.	TRBV19	TRBJ2-7	TGTGCCACCACGGACAGGGGCGACTACGAGCAGTACTTC	CATTDRGDYEQYF
TRBD1	.	TRBV30	TRBJ1-5	TGTGCCTGGAGTCGGACAGGGGGCTATCAGCCCCAGCATTTT	CAWSRTGGYQPQHF
.	.	TRBV9	TRBJ1-6	TGTGCCAGCAGCGTAGAGAATTCACCCCTCCACTTT	CASSVENSPLHF
TRBD1	.	TRBV19	TRBJ1-3	TGTGCCAGTAGTAACTCCGGTGGGGACAGACAGAATTTT	CASSNSGGDRQNF
.	.	TRBV18	TRBJ1-2	TGTGCCAGCTCCACGGGCATTGGGCCCTTCCTCTATGGCTACACCTTC	CASSTGIGPFLYGYTF
TRBD1	few	TRBV19	TRBJ1-1	TGTGCCAGTAGTTTCCGAGGACAGGGGAAGGCAGCTTTCTTT	CASSFRGQGKAAFF
TRBD1	once	TRBV5-8	TRBJ2-1	TGTGCCAGCGACAGGGGCTCCTACAATGAGCAGTTCTTC	CASDRGSYNEQFF
TRBD1	.	TRBV18	TRBJ1-4	TGTGCCAGCTCACGGAGTGTAGGGGGCGAAGAAAAACTGTTTTTT	CASSRSVGGEEKLFF
.	.	TRBV9	TRBJ2-3	TGTGCCAGCAGCCCGGTTGGGGCTAGCACAGATACGCAGTATTTT	CASSPVGASTDTQYF
.	.	TRBV2	TRBJ1-5	TGTGCCAGCACTGTGGCCCCGCCCGGTCAGCCCCAGCATTTT	CASTVAPPGQPQHF
.	.	TRBV12-3/TRBV12-4	TRBJ2-7	TGTGCCAGCAGAGGGCAGAGCAGAAGCGAGCAGTACTTC	CASRGQSRSEQYF
.	.	TRBV15	TRBJ1-3	TGTGCCACCAGCAGAGCCCCGGGGACCTCTGGAAACACCATATATTTT	CATSRAPGTSGNTIYF
TRBD1	.	TRBV27	TRBJ1-4	TGTGCCAGCAGTCTGGGACAGGGACGTTTCGGGTATGAAAAACTGTTTTTT	CASSLGQGRFGYEKLFF
.	.	TRBV11-2	TRBJ1-1	TGTGCCAGCAGCTTAGACTCAGACGGACGGAACACTGAAGCTTTCTTT	CASSLDSDGRNTEAFF
.	.	TRBV7-9	TRBJ2-2	TGTGCCAGCAGCGTAACGACCGTTGGGGAGCTGTTTTTT	CASSVTTVGELFF
.	once	TRBV18	TRBJ1-2	TGTGCCAGCTCACCACCCGCGTGGCAGAACTATGGCTACACCTTC	CASSPPAWQNYGYTF
.	.	TRBV12-3/TRBV12-4	TRBJ2-3	TGTGCCACCCTACCCCAGGCAGATACGCAGTATTTT	CATLPQADTQYF
TRBD1	.	TRBV11-1	TRBJ1-2	TGTGCCAGCAGCCCCCAGGGACAGGGGTACTATGGCTACACCTTC	CASSPQGQGYYGYTF